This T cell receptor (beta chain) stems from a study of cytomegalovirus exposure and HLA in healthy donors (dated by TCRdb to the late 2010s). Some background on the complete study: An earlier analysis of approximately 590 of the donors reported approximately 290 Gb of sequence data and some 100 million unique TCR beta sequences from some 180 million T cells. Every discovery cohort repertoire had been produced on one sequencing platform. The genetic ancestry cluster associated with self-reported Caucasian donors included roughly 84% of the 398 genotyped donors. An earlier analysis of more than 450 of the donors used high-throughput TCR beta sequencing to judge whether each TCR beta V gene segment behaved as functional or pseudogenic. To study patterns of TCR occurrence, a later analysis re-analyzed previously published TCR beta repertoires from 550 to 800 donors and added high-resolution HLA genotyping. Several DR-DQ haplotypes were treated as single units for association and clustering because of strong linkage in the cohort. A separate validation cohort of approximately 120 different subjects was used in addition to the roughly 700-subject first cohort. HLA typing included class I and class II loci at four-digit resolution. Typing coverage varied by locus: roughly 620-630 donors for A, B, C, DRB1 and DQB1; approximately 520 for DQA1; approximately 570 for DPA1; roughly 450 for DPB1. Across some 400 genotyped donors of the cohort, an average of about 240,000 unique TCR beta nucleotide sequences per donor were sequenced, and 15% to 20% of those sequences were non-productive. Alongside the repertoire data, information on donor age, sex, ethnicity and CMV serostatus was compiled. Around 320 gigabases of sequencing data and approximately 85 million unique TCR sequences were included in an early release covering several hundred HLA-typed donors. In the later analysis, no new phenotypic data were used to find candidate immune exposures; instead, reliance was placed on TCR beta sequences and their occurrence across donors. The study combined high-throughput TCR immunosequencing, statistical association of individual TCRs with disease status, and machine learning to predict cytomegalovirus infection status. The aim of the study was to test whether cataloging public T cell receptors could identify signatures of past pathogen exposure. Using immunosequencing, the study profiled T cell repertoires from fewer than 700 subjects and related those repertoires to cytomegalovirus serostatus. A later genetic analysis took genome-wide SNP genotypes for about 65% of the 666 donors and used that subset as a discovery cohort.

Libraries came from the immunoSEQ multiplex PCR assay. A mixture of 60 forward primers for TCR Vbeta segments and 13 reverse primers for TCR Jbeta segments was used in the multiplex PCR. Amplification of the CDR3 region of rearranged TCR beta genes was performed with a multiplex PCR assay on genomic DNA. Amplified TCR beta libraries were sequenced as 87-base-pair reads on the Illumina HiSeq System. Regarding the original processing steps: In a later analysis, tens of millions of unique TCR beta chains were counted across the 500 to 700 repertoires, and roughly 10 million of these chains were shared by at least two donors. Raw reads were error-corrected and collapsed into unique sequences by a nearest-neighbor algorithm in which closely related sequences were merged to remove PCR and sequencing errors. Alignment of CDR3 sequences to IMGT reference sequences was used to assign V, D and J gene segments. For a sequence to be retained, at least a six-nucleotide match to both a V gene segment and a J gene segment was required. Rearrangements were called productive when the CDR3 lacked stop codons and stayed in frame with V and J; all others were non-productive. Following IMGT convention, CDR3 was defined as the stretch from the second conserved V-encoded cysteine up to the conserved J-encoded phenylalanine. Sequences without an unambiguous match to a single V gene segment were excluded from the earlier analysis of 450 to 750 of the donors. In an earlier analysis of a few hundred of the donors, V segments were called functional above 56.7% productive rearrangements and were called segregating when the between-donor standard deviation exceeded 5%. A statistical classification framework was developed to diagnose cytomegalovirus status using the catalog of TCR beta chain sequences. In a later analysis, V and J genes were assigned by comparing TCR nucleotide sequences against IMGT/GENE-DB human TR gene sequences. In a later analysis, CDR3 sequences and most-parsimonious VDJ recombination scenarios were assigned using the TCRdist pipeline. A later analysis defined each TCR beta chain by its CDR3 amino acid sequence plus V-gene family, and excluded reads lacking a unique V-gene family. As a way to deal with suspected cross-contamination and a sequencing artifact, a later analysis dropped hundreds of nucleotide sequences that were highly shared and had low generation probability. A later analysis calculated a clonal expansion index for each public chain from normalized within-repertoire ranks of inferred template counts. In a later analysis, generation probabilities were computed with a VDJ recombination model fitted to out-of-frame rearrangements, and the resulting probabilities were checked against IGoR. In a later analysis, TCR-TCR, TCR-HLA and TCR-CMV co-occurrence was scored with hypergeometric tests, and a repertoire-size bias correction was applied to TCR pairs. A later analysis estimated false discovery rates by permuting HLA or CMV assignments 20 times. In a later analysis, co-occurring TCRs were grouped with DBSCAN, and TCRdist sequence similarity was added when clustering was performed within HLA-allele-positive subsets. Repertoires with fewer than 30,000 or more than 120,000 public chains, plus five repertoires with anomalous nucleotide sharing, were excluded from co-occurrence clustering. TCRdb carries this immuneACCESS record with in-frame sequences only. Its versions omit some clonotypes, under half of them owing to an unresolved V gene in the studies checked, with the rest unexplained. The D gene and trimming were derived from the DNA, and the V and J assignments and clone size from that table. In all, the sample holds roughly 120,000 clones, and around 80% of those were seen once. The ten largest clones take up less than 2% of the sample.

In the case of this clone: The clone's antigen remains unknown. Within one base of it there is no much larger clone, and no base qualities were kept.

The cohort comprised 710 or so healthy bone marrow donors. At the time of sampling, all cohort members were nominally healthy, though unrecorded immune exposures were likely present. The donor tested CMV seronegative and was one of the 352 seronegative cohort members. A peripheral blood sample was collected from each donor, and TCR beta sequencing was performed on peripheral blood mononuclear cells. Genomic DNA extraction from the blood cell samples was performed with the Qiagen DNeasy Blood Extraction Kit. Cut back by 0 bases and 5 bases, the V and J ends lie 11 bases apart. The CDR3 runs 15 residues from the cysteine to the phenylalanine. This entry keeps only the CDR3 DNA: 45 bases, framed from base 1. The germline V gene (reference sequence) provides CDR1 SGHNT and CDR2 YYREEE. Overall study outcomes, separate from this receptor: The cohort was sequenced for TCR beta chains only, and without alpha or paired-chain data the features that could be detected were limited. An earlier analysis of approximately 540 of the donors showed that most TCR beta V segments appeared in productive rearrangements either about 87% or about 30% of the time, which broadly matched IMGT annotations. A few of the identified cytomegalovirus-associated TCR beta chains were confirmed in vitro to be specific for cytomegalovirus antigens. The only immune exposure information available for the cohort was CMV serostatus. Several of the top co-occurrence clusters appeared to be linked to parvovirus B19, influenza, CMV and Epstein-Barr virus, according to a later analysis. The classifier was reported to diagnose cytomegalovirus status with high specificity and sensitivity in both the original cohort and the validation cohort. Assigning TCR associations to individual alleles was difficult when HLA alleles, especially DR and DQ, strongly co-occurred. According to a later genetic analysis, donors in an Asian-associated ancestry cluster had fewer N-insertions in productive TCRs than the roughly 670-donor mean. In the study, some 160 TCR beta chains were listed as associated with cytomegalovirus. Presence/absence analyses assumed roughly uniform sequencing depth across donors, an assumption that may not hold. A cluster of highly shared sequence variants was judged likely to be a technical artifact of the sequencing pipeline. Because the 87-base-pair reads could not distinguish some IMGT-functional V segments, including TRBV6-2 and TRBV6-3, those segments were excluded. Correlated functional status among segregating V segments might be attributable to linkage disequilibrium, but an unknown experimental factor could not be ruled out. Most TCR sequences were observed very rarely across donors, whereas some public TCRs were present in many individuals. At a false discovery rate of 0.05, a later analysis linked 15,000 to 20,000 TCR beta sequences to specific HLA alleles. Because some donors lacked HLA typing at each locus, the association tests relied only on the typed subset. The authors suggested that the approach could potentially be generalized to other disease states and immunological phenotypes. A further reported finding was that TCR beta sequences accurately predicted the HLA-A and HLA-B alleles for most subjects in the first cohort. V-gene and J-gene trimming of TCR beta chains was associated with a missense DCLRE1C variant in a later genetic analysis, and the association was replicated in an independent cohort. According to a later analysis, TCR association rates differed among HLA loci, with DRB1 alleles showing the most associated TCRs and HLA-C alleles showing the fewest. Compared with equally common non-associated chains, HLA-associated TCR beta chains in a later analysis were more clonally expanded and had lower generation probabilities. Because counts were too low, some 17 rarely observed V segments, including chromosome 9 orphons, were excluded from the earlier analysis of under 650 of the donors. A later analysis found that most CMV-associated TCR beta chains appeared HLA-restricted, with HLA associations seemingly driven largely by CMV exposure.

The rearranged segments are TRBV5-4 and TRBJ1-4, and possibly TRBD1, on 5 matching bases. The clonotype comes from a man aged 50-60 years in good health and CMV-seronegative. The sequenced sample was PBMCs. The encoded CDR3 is CASSLDLGGNEKLFF. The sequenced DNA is TGTGCCAGCAGCTTGGATCTGGGGGGGAATGAAAAACTGTTTTTT. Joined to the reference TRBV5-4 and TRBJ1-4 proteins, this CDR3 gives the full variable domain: ETGVTQSPTHLIKTRGQQVTLRCSSQSGHNTVSWYQQALGQGPQFIFQYYREEENGRGNFPPRFSGLQFPNYSSELNVNALELDDSALYLCASSLDLGGNEKLFFGSGTQLSVL.